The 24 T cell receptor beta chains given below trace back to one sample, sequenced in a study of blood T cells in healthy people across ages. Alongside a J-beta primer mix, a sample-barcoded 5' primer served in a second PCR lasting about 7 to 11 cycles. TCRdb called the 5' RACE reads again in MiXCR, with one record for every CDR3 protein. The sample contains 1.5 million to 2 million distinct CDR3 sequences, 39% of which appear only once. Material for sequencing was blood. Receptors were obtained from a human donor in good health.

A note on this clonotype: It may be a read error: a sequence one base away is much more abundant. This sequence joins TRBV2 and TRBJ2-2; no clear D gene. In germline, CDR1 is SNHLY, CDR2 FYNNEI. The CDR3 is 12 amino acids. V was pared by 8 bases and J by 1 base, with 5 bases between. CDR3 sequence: CASGKNTGELFF. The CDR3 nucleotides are TGTGCCAGCGGGAAGAACACCGGGGAGCTGTTTTTT.

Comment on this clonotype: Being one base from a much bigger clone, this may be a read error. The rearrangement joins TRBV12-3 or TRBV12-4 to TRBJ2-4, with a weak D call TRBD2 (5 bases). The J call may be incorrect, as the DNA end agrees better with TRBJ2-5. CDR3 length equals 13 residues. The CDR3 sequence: CVSSFGGPETQYF. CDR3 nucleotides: TGTGTCAGCAGTTTTGGAGGACCCGAGACCCAGTACTTC.

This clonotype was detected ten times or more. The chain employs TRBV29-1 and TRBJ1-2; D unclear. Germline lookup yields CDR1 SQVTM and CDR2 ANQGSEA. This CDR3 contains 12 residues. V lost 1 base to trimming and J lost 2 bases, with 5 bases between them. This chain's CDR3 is CSVEVGNYGYTF. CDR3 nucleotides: TGCAGCGTTGAAGTGGGGAACTATGGCTACACCTTC.

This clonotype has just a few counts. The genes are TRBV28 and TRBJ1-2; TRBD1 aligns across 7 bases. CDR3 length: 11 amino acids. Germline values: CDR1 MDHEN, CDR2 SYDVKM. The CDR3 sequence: CGARDSHGYTF. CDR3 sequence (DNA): TGTGGGGCTAGGGACAGCCATGGCTACACCTTC.

CDR3: CASSSQRGLYNEQFF. The CDR3 region has the DNA TGTGCCAGCAGCTCCCAGAGGGGGCTTTACAATGAGCAGTTCTTC. The chain links TRBV7-3 to TRBJ2-1; TRBD1 matches at 7 bases. V was pared by 4 bases and J by 4 bases, with 7 bases of the junction left unmatched. The CDR3 spans 15 residues. The germline V gene has CDR1 SGHTA and CDR2 FQGTGA.

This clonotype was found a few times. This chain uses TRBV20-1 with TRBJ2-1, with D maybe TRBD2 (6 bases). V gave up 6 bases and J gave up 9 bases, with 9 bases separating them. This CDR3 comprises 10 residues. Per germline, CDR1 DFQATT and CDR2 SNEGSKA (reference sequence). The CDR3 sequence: CSAWGGEQFF. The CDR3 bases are TGCAGTGCCTGGGGAGGTGAGCAGTTCTTC.

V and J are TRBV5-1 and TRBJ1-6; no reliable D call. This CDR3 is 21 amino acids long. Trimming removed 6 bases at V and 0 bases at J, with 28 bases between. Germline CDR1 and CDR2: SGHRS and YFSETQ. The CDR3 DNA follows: TGCGCCAGCACATTTGGCGGACCTGGAAGTGATCTGAGCTCCTATAATTCACCCCTCCACTTT. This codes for CASTFGGPGSDLSSYNSPLHF. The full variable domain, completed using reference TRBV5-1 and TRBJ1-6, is KAGVTQTPRYLIKTRGQQVTLSCSPISGHRSVSWYQQTPGQGLQFLFEYFSETQRNKGNFPGRFSGRQFSNSRSEMNVSTLELGDSALYLCASTFGGPGSDLSSYNSPLHFGNGTRLTVT.

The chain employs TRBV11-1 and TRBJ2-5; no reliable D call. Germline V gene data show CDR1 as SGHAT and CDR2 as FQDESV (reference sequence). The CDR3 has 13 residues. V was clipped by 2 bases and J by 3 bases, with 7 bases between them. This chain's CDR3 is CASSLLLEETQYF. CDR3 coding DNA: TGTGCCAGCAGCTTACTGCTCGAAGAGACCCAGTACTTC.

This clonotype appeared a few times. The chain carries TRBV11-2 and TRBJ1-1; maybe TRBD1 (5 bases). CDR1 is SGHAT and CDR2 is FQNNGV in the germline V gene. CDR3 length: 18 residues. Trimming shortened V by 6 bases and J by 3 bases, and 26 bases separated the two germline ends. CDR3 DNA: TGTGCCAGCAGTTCCTGGGGACGGAAAGGCACTGGGGACACTGAAGCTTTCTTT. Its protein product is CASSSWGRKGTGDTEAFF. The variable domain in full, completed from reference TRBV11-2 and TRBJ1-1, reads EAGVAQSPRYKIIEKRQSVAFWCNPISGHATLYWYQQILGQGPKLLIQFQNNGVVDDSQLPKDRFSAERLKGVDSTLKIQPAKLEDSAVYLCASSSWGRKGTGDTEAFFGQGTRLTVV.

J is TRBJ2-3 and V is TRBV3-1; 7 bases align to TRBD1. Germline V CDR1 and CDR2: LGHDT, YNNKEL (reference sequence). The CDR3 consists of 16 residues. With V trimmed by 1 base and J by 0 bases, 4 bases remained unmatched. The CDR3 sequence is CASSQGTGTSTDTQYF. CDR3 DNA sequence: TGTGCCAGCAGCCAAGGGACAGGAACTAGCACAGATACGCAGTATTTT.

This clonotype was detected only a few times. The CDR3 DNA follows: TGTGCCAGCAGCTTAGCTTCAGGGGGTGTTAATGGCTACACCTTC. Protein product: CASSLASGGVNGYTF. This sequence joins TRBV7-2 and TRBJ1-2, with 7 bases lining up with TRBD1. The CDR3 totals 15 residues. Germline values: CDR1 SGHTA, CDR2 FQGNSA. After removal of 0 bases from V and 6 bases from J, the junction contained 7 bases not matched to a gene.

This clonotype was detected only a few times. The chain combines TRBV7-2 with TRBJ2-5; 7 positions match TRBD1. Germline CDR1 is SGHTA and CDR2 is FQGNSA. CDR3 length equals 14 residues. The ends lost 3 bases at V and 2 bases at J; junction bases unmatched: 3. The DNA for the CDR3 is TGTGCCAGCAGCTTGATGACAGGGCAAGAGACCCAGTACTTC. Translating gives CASSLMTGQETQYF.

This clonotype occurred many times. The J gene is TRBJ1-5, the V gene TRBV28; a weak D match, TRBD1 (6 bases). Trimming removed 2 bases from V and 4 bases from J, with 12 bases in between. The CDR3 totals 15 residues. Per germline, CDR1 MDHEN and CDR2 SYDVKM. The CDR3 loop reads CASSLPTGRNQPQHF. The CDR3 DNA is TGTGCCAGCAGTTTACCGACAGGACGGAATCAGCCCCAGCATTTT.

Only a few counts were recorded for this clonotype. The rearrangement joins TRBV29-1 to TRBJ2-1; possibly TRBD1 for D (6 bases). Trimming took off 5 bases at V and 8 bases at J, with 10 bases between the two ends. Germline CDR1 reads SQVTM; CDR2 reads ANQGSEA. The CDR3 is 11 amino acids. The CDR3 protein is CSVWTDHEQFF. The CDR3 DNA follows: TGCAGCGTTTGGACAGACCATGAGCAGTTCTTC.

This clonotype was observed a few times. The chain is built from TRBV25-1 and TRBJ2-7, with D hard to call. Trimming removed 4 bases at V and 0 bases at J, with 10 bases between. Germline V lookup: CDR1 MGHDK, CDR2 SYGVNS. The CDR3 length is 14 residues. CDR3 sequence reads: CASSGDIFSYEQYF. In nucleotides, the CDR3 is TGTGCCAGCAGTGGCGACATATTCTCCTACGAGCAGTACTTC.

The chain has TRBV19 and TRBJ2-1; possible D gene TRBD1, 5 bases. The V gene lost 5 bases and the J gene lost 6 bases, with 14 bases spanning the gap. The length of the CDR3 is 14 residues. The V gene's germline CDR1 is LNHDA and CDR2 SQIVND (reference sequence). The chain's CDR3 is CASSWGFNFNEQFF. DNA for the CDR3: TGTGCCAGTAGTTGGGGCTTTAACTTCAATGAGCAGTTCTTC.

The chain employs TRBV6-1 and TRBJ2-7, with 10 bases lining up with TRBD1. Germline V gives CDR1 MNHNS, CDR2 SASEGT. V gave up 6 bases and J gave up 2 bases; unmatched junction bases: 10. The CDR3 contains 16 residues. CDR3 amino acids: CASRGPRDRGPYEQYF. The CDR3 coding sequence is TGTGCCAGCAGGGGGCCCCGGGACAGGGGCCCCTACGAGCAGTACTTC.

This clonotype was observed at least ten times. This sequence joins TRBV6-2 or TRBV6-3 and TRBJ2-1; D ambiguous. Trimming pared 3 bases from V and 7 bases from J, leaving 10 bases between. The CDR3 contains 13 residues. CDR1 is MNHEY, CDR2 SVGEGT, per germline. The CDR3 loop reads CASSYSTLNEQFF. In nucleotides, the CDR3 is TGTGCCAGCAGTTATTCAACTCTAAATGAGCAGTTCTTC.

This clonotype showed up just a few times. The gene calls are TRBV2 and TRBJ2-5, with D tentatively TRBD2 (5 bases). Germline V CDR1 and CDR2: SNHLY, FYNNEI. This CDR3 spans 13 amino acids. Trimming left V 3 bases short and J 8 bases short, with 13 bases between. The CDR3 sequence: CASSDEGWETQYF. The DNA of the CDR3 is TGTGCCAGCAGTGATGAGGGCTGGGAAACCCAGTACTTC. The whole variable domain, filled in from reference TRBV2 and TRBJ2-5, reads EPEVTQTPSHQVTQMGQEVILRCVPISNHLYFYWYRQILGQKVEFLVSFYNNEISEKSEIFDDQFSVERPDGSNFTLKIRSTKLEDSAMYFCASSDEGWETQYFGPGTRLLVL.

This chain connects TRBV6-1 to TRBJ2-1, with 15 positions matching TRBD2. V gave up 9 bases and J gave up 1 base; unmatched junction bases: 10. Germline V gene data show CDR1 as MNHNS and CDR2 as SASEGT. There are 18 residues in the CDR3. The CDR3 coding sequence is TGTGCCAGTTCTCCGGGACTAGCGGGGGGCCTTTCCTACAATGAGCAGTTCTTC. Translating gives CASSPGLAGGLSYNEQFF.

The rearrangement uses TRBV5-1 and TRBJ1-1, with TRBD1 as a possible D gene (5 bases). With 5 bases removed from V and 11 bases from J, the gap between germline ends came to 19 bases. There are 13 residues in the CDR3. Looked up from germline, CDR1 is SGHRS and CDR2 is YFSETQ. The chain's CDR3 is CASSPYGGREAFF. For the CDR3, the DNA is TGCGCCAGCAGTCCCTATGGGGGAAGGGAGGCTTTCTTT.

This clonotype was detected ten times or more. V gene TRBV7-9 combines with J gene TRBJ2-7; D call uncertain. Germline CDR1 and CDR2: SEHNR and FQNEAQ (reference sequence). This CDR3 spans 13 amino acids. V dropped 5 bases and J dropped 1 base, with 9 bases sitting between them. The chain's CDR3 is CASSKGSSYEQYF. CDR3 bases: TGTGCCAGCAGCAAAGGGTCATCCTACGAGCAGTACTTC.

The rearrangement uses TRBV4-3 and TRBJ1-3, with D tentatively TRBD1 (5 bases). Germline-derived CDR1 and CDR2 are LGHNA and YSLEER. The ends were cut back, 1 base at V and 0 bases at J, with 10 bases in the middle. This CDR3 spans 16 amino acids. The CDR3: CASSQGAGHSGNTIYF. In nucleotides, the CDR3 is TGCGCCAGCAGCCAAGGCGCAGGGCACTCTGGAAACACCATATATTTT.

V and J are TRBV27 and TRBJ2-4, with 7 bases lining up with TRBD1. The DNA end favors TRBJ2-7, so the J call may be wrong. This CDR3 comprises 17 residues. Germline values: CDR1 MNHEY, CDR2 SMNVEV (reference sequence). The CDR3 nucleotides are TGTGCCAGCAGCCCACAGACAGGAAGGGCAGGGGGCTACGAGCAGTACTTC. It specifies CASSPQTGRAGGYEQYF.